This entry features one T cell receptor beta chain sequence. The data originate from a study of cytomegalovirus exposure and HLA in healthy donors. A multiplex PCR was run with 60 Vbeta primers and 13 Jbeta primers. Produced via immunoSEQ multiplex PCR; TCRdb's table is partial and in-frame only. The sample carries about 180,000 clones, around 75% recorded once. Germline trimming cut 3 bases from V and 1 base from J; bases unmatched to any gene: 5. The length of the CDR3 is 18 residues. Germline V gene data show CDR1 as SGHNT and CDR2 as YENEEA. This clonotype originated in a male donor in good health and CMV-seronegative. The sequenced material came from PBMCs. The chain carries TRBV11-3 and TRBJ2-1; 14 bases are shared with TRBD2. The CDR3: CASSLGTSGRRSYNEQFF. DNA for the CDR3: TGTGCCAGCAGCTTGGGGACTAGCGGGAGACGTTCCTACAATGAGCAGTTCTTC.